The present TCR beta chain was sequenced within a study of blood T cell repertoires in COVID-19. Background on the study: Whether acute or convalescent, the COVID-19 samples came from the United States, Italy and Spain.

Between the trimmed V and J ends, which lost 0 bases and 5 bases, there was a span of 11 bases. Germline V gene sequence: CDR1 SGHRS, CDR2 YFSETQ. This CDR3 has 15 amino acids. Everyone who took part was roughly 18 to 95 years old, and they came from fewer than 25 US areas. Which cohort a participant joined came from the clinical history participants gave. Authors' analysis steps: Estimated nucleated cell counts came from reference gene primer amplification. TCRdb's copy holds only in-frame clones and misses some; the assay was immunoSEQ multiplex PCR. V and J calls and clone size follow that table, whereas D and trimming were derived from the DNA. The repertoire consists of 250,000 to 350,000 clones, with around 87% occurring once and the leading ten covering approximately 4%.

The J gene is TRBJ2-2, the V gene TRBV5-1, with D possibly being TRBD2 (5 bases). The material sequenced was PBMCs or T cells enriched from blood (not recorded which). This receptor was obtained from a woman under 30 with acute COVID-19. CDR3: CASSLVSGMTGELFF. DNA for the CDR3: TGCGCCAGCAGCTTGGTCTCGGGGATGACCGGGGAGCTGTTTTTT.